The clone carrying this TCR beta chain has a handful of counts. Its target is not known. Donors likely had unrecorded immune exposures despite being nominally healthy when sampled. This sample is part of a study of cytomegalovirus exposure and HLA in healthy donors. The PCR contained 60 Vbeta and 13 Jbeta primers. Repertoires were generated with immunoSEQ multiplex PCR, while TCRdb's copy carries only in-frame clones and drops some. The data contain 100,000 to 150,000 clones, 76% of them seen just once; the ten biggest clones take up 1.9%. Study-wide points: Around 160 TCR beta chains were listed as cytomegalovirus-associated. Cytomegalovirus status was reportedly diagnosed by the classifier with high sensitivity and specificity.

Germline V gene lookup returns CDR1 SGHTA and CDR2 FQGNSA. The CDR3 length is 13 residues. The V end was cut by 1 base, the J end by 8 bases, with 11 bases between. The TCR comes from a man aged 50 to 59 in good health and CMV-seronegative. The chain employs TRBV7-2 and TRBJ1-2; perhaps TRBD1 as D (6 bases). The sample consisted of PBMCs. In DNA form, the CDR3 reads TGTGCCAGCAGCTTAGGAGGACAGAACGGCTACACCTTC. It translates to CASSLGGQNGYTF. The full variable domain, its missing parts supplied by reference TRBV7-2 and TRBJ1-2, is GAGVSQSPSNKVTEKGKDVELRCDPISGHTALYWYRQSLGQGLEFLIYFQGNSAPDKSGLPSDRFSAERTGGSVSTLTIQRTQQEDSAVYLCASSLGGQNGYTFGSGTRLTVV.